This passage covers 9 T cell receptor beta chains from one sample sequenced in a study of T cell responses to AZD1222 COVID-19 vaccine. Measured with immunoSEQ multiplex PCR; TCRdb has only the in-frame clones, and not every one. The repertoire holds about 180,000 clones, with about 90% as singletons. Sequencing used peripheral blood, obtained 28 days after the second AZD1222 dose. The source is an adult who received the AZD1222 COVID-19 vaccine.

The chain employs TRBV5-8 and TRBJ2-7; D ambiguous. Trimming took 0 bases from V and 3 from J, leaving 10 bases between them. The CDR3 contains 14 residues. Germline V gene data show CDR1 as SGHTS and CDR2 as YDEGEE. CDR3 nucleotides: TGTGCCAGCAGCTTGGGCTCTAACATCTACGAGCAGTACTTC. This translates into CASSLGSNIYEQYF. Together with reference TRBV5-8 and TRBJ2-7, the CDR3 gives the full variable domain: EAGVTQSPTHLIKTRGQQATLRCSPISGHTSVYWYQQALGLGLQFLLWYDEGEERNRGNFPPRFSGRQFPNYSSELNVNALELEDSALYLCASSLGSNIYEQYFGPGTRLTVT.

The CDR3 bases are TGTGCCAGTAGTATTGGGACGGCCAAAAACATTCAGTACTTC. Residues: CASSIGTAKNIQYF. The chain combines TRBV19 with TRBJ2-4; D is perhaps TRBD1 or TRBD2 (5 bases each). The CDR3 totals 14 residues. Trimming cost V 3 bases and J 1 base, with 7 bases left between them. From germline, CDR1 is LNHDA and CDR2 SQIVND (reference sequence).

This chain links TRBV18 with TRBJ2-1; D not certain. V was pared by 1 base and J by 0 bases, with 10 bases between. The CDR3 consists of 16 residues. Germline CDR1 is KGHSH and CDR2 is LQKENI. CDR3 loop: CASSPLFDLSYNEQFF. The CDR3 coding sequence is TGTGCCAGCTCACCACTGTTCGACCTCTCCTACAATGAGCAGTTCTTC.

The chain couples TRBV19 to TRBJ2-7; no reliable D call. V was shortened by 0 bases and J by 5 bases, with 14 bases between the two germline ends. The CDR3 runs 15 residues. Germline-derived CDR1 and CDR2 are LNHDA and SQIVND (reference sequence). The chain's CDR3 is CASSIERYPAHEQYF. The CDR3 DNA is TGTGCCAGTAGTATAGAGCGGTATCCAGCTCACGAGCAGTACTTC.

The V call is TRBV5-5, the J call TRBJ2-7; weak D call: TRBD1 (6 bases). The length of the CDR3 is 14 residues. The V end lost 2 bases, the J end lost 6 bases, and 15 bases lay between the germline ends. The germline V gene encodes CDR1 SGHKS and CDR2 YYEKEE (reference sequence). The CDR3 loop is CASSFVWTDPEQYF. CDR3 DNA: TGTGCCAGCAGCTTTGTTTGGACAGACCCCGAGCAGTACTTC.

The chain uses TRBV28 and TRBJ1-5, with 7 bases matching TRBD1. Trimming removed 4 bases from V and 5 bases from J; junction bases left unmatched: 5. CDR1 is MDHEN, CDR2 SYDVKM, per germline. The CDR3 runs to 14 residues. This CDR3 reads CASSSLDRDQPQHF. CDR3 bases: TGTGCCAGCAGTTCTCTAGACAGGGATCAGCCCCAGCATTTT. The full variable domain, in which reference TRBV28 and TRBJ1-5 provide the parts outside the CDR3, is DVKVTQSSRYLVKRTGEKVFLECVQDMDHENMFWYRQDPGLGLRLIYFSYDVKMKEKGDIPEGYSVSREKKERFSLILESASTNQTSMYLCASSSLDRDQPQHFGDGTRLSIL.

This clone was seen a few times. The J gene is TRBJ2-7, the V gene TRBV6-4; D is unresolved. The germline V gene has CDR1 MRHNA and CDR2 SNTAGT. V was cut by 6 bases and J by 9 bases, with 21 bases left in between. This CDR3 comprises 14 residues. CDR3 coding DNA: TGTGCCAGCAGCTCCACCGAGAGCCCAGGTACGCAGTACTTC. Protein sequence: CASSSTESPGTQYF.

The chain has TRBV2 and TRBJ2-7, with 7 bases lining up with TRBD1. The V and J ends lost 3 bases and 1 base, in that order; junction bases with no gene match: 6. Germline loops: CDR1 SNHLY, CDR2 FYNNEI. The CDR3 is 15 residues long. This CDR3 is CASSDTTGVSYEQYF. In DNA, the CDR3 is TGTGCCAGCAGTGATACAACAGGGGTTTCCTACGAGCAGTACTTC.

The chain recombines TRBV28 with TRBJ2-5, with D perhaps matching TRBD1 or TRBD2 (5 bases each). Germline CDR1 is MDHEN and CDR2 is SYDVKM. Trimming cost V 6 bases and J 2 bases, with 16 bases left between them. The CDR3 contains 15 residues. CDR3 DNA sequence: TGTGCCAGCAGGACAACTAGACAGAAACAAGAGACCCAGTACTTC. This sequence encodes CASRTTRQKQETQYF.